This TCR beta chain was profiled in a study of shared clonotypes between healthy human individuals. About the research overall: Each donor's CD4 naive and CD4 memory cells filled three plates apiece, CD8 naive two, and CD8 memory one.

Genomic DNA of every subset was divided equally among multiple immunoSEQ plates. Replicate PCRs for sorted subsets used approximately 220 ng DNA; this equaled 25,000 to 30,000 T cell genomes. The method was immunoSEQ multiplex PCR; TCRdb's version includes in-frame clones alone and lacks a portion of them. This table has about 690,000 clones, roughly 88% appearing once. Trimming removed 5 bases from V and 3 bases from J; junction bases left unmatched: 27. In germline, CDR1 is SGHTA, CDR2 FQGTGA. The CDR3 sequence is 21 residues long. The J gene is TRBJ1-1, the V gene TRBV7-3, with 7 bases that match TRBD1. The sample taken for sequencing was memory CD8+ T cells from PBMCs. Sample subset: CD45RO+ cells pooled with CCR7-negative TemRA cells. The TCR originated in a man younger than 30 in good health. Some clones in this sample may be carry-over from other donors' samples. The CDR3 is CASSPHPPWLAGGGWDTEAFF. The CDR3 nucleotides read TGTGCCAGCAGCCCTCACCCCCCCTGGCTGGCTGGAGGGGGCTGGGACACTGAAGCTTTCTTT.